The 14 T cell receptor beta chains given below trace back to one sample, sequenced in a study of T cells in Graves' hyperthyroidism and ophthalmopathy. Amplification yielded TCR beta CDR3 regions, with RNA transcripts as the source. A first-round RT-PCR of the TCR CDR3 used the HTBI primer set. TCRdb fed the multiplex PCR reads into MiXCR, producing one record per CDR3 protein. The sample includes 690,000 or so distinct CDR3 sequences, around a sixth of them seen just once. The sample consisted of blood. Receptor source: a woman aged 45-59 years with Graves' hyperthyroidism that later progressed to Graves' ophthalmopathy.

The sample holds many counts of this clonotype. This chain uses TRBV6-5 with TRBJ1-2; 7 nucleotides match TRBD1. CDR3 length equals 18 residues. V was pared by 0 bases and J by 1 base, with 11 bases of the junction left unmatched. The germline V gene encodes CDR1 MNHEY and CDR2 SVGAGI. CDR3 nucleotide sequence: TGTGCCAGCAGTTACTCGACGGCCGACAGGGACTATAACTATGGCTACACCTTC. This sequence encodes CASSYSTADRDYNYGYTF.

The chain combines TRBV6-1 with TRBJ1-2, with TRBD1 identical over 8 bases. The CDR3 consists of 12 residues. Unmatched junction bases numbered 1, after V lost 4 bases and J lost 6 bases. Germline values: CDR1 MNHNS, CDR2 SASEGT. CDR3 bases: TGTGCCAGCAGTGGACAGGGGAATGGCTACACCTTC. Translation: CASSGQGNGYTF.

This clonotype appeared once. The V gene is TRBV6-9, the J gene TRBJ1-2, with D hard to call. Germline-derived CDR1 and CDR2 are MNHGY and SVAAGI. This CDR3 is built from 12 residues. Trimming took off 4 bases at V and 5 bases at J, with 8 bases between the two ends. CDR3 in amino acids: CASSSPVYGYTF. The DNA for the CDR3 is TGTGCCAGCAGTTCGCCAGTTTATGGCTACACCTTC.

Many counts were recorded for this clonotype. The rearrangement joins TRBV3-1 to TRBJ1-2; D is ambiguous. Per germline, CDR1 LGHDT and CDR2 YNNKEL (reference sequence). Trimming stripped 3 bases from V and 5 bases from J, with 10 bases between. The CDR3 totals 13 residues. This CDR3 reads CASSHFRGYGYTF. CDR3 DNA sequence: TGTGCCAGCAGCCATTTCCGGGGATATGGCTACACCTTC.

To note about this clonotype: A clone one base away is much larger, so this may be a read error. The chain has TRBV5-8 and TRBJ2-3, with a weak D call TRBD2 (6 bases). Germline V gives CDR1 SGHTS, CDR2 YDEGEE. This CDR3 contains 17 residues. CDR3: CASIYNGGTLITDAQYF. The CDR3 bases are TGTGCCAGCATCTACAACGGGGGAACGCTAATCACAGATGCGCAGTATTTT.

In nucleotides, the CDR3 is TGTGCCAGCAGTTACTCGAAAGGTGCGGGGACAGATACGCAGTATTTT. Translating it yields CASSYSKGAGTDTQYF. The rearrangement links TRBV6-2 or TRBV6-3 to TRBJ2-3, with D perhaps TRBD2 (6 bases). From germline, CDR1 is MNHEY and CDR2 SVGEGT. The CDR3 runs to 16 residues. V was cut by 0 bases and J by 3 bases, with 13 bases left in between.

This clonotype was recorded a few times. The chain combines TRBV24-1 with TRBJ2-5; D may correspond to TRBD1 or TRBD2 (6 bases each). CDR3 length: 18 amino acids. Germline V lookup: CDR1 KGHDR, CDR2 SFDVKD. Trimming took 4 bases from V and 2 from J, leaving 22 bases between them. The CDR3 region is CATSDPKRGVTPQETQYF. The CDR3 nucleotides are TGTGCCACCAGTGACCCAAAAAGGGGGGTAACACCGCAAGAGACCCAGTACTTC.

In this sample, this clonotype turned up many times. The chain links TRBV3-1 to TRBJ2-3; possibly TRBD2 for D (7 bases). This CDR3 is built from 15 residues. Looked up from germline, CDR1 is LGHDT and CDR2 is YNNKEL (reference sequence). V gave up 3 bases and J gave up 1 base, with 11 bases separating them. The DNA for the CDR3 is TGTGCCAGCAGCCACGGCGGGGGCGGCACAGATACGCAGTATTTT. This encodes CASSHGGGGTDTQYF.

The J gene is TRBJ1-3, the V gene TRBV14, with D possibly matching TRBD1 (5 bases). Trimming shortened V by 4 bases and J by 0 bases, and 13 bases separated the two germline ends. From germline, CDR1 is SGHDN and CDR2 FVKESK. The CDR3 consists of 16 residues. CDR3 coding DNA: TGTGCCAGCAGCCCATATCGACAGAGCTCTGGAAACACCATATATTTT. This translates into CASSPYRQSSGNTIYF.

The chain is built from TRBV11-2 and TRBJ1-6; D may be TRBD1 (6 bases). Per the germline V gene, CDR1 is SGHAT and CDR2 is FQNNGV. The germline V and J ends were trimmed by 4 bases and 0 bases, with 16 bases remaining between them. The CDR3 covers 18 residues. The CDR3 nucleotides read TGTGCCAGCAGCTATGGGGGCCTTGAGAGCTCCTATAATTCACCCCTCCACTTT. Its protein product is CASSYGGLESSYNSPLHF. Filled out from reference TRBV11-2 and TRBJ1-6, the complete variable domain reads EAGVAQSPRYKIIEKRQSVAFWCNPISGHATLYWYQQILGQGPKLLIQFQNNGVVDDSQLPKDRFSAERLKGVDSTLKIQPAKLEDSAVYLCASSYGGLESSYNSPLHFGNGTRLTVT.

This chain links TRBV7-9 with TRBJ2-5, with unresolved D. The V end lost 1 base, the J end lost 5 bases, and 8 bases lay between the germline ends. Germline V gives CDR1 SEHNR, CDR2 FQNEAQ (reference sequence). The CDR3 is 13 residues long. In nucleotides, the CDR3 is TGTGCCAGCAGCTTAGTTCCCATGGAGACCCAGTACTTC. Protein sequence: CASSLVPMETQYF.

This clonotype was seen a handful of times. This chain joins TRBV7-9 and TRBJ2-7, with D possibly TRBD1 on 6 matching bases. Germline V CDR1 and CDR2: SEHNR, FQNEAQ (reference sequence). Trimming took off 10 bases at V and 5 bases at J, with 24 bases between the two ends. The CDR3 length is 15 residues. CDR3 sequence: CAIARLQGFAHEQYF. CDR3 sequence (DNA): TGTGCCATTGCGCGCCTACAGGGTTTTGCCCACGAGCAGTACTTC.

This chain connects TRBV7-9 to TRBJ2-3, with TRBD2 matching 7 bases. The CDR3 spans 15 residues. The V segment lost 6 bases and the J segment 0 bases; nucleotides outside the gene matches: 6. CDR1 SEHNR and CDR2 FQNEAQ come from the germline V gene (reference sequence). The CDR3 sequence is CASRPTAGSTDTQYF. The DNA for the CDR3 is TGTGCCAGCAGACCAACAGCGGGGAGCACAGATACGCAGTATTTT.

This clonotype was detected only a few times. This chain joins TRBV2 and TRBJ1-2; no definite D call. The V gene lost 4 bases and the J gene lost 0 bases, with 3 bases spanning the gap. Germline V gene lookup returns CDR1 SNHLY and CDR2 FYNNEI. The length of the CDR3 is 12 residues. The CDR3 nucleotides read TGTGCCAGCAGTGTGCCTAACTATGGCTACACCTTC. Protein: CASSVPNYGYTF. The full variable domain, with the rest looked up from reference TRBV2 and TRBJ1-2, is EPEVTQTPSHQVTQMGQEVILRCVPISNHLYFYWYRQILGQKVEFLVSFYNNEISEKSEIFDDQFSVERPDGSNFTLKIRSTKLEDSAMYFCASSVPNYGYTFGSGTRLTVV.